This entry lists 17 T cell receptor beta chains sequenced from one sample in a study of blood T cell repertoires in COVID-19. This table comes from immunoSEQ multiplex PCR, and its TCRdb copy is limited to in-frame clones, with some not included. The sample lists 200,000 to 250,000 clones, around nine tenths seen once, with approximately 2.6% in the top ten. Sequenced material: peripheral blood. Every receptor here comes from a woman aged 60-75 years with acute or convalescent COVID-19.

The rearrangement links TRBV19 to TRBJ1-5; TRBD1 matches 7 bases. This CDR3 is 16 amino acids long. Germline V gives CDR1 LNHDA, CDR2 SQIVND (reference sequence). Trimming cost V 0 bases and J 4 bases; bases outside gene matches: 6. In DNA form, the CDR3 reads TGTGCCAGTAGTATAGATCTTAGGGGGCGTAATCAGCCCCAGCATTTT. Translation: CASSIDLRGRNQPQHF.

This sequence joins TRBV19 and TRBJ2-6, with no clear D. CDR3 length: 13 residues. The germline gives CDR1 LNHDA, CDR2 SQIVND (reference sequence). Trimming pared 10 bases from V and 4 bases from J, leaving 11 bases between. For the CDR3, the DNA is TGTGCCACGGGTGATCCCGGGGCCAACGTCCTGACTTTC. Residues: CATGDPGANVLTF. The full variable domain, its missing parts supplied by reference TRBV19 and TRBJ2-6, is DGGITQSPKYLFRKEGQNVTLSCEQNLNHDAMYWYRQDPGQGLRLIYYSQIVNDFQKGDIAEGYSVSREKKESFPLTVTSAQKNPTAFYLCATGDPGANVLTFGAGSRLTVL.

This chain links TRBV6-1 with TRBJ2-3, with TRBD1 matching over 7 bases. The length of the CDR3 is 15 residues. Germline CDR1 reads MNHNS; CDR2 reads SASEGT. Trimming at V came to 1 base and at J to 6 bases, leaving 7 bases not matched to a gene. The CDR3 loop reads CASSEEAGTVDTQYF. CDR3 bases: TGTGCCAGCAGTGAAGAAGCCGGGACAGTGGATACGCAGTATTTT.

The chain employs TRBV28 and TRBJ1-5; D is undetermined. With 10 bases removed from V and 2 bases from J, the gap between germline ends came to 12 bases. CDR1 is MDHEN, CDR2 SYDVKM, per germline. The CDR3 covers 13 residues. The CDR3 region has the DNA TGTGCCACGCTGACCCAGGGCAATCAGCCCCAGCATTTT. It encodes CATLTQGNQPQHF.

The rearrangement uses TRBV7-9 and TRBJ1-2; D is possibly TRBD1 (6 bases). The V and J ends lost 11 bases and 5 bases respectively, with 24 bases between them. The CDR3 is 15 amino acids. The germline V gene has CDR1 SEHNR and CDR2 FQNEAQ (reference sequence). In DNA, the CDR3 is TGTGCCTTCACAATGATTGAGGGGGGGAATTATGGCTACACCTTC. This gives the protein CAFTMIEGGNYGYTF.

The chain employs TRBV5-1 and TRBJ1-1; 9 bases map to TRBD1. CDR3 length: 15 amino acids. The V gene's germline CDR1 is SGHRS and CDR2 YFSETQ. Losses at the gene ends were 0 bases for V and 5 bases for J; bases not matched to a gene: 5. The CDR3, as DNA: TGCGCCAGCAGCTTGGAGGGACAGGGAGGGACTGAAGCTTTCTTT. Translation gives CASSLEGQGGTEAFF.

V gene TRBV5-1 combines with J gene TRBJ2-7, with 10 nucleotides matching TRBD1. With V trimmed by 7 bases and J by 5 bases, 9 bases remained unmatched. Looked up from germline, CDR1 is SGHRS and CDR2 is YFSETQ. CDR3 length: 14 residues. CDR3 residues: CASSPGQGYNEQYF. The CDR3 bases are TGCGCCAGCTCTCCGGGACAGGGGTACAACGAGCAGTACTTC.

The rearrangement links TRBV7-2 to TRBJ2-4, with a tentative D call TRBD2 (6 bases). This CDR3 is 16 amino acids long. Trimming stripped 3 bases from V and 0 bases from J, with 12 bases between. Germline CDR1 SGHTA, CDR2 FQGNSA. The CDR3 DNA reads TGTGCCAGCAGCTTTATTAGCGGACTAGCCAAAAACATTCAGTACTTC. It codes for CASSFISGLAKNIQYF.

Regarding this clone: The junction departs from germline at one end; a sequencing error may be responsible. The V and J genes are TRBV28 and TRBJ2-4, with 8 positions matching TRBD1. CDR1 is MDHEN, CDR2 SYDVKM, per germline. CDR3 length: 21 amino acids. The CDR3 loop reads CASALLWGSGSLRTGRNIQYF. The CDR3 coding sequence is TGCGCCTCAGCGTTGTTATGGGGTAGTGGGAGCCTTCGGACAGGGAGAAACATTCAGTACTTC.

This chain links TRBV18 with TRBJ2-5; the D gene is possibly TRBD1 (6 bases). Between the trimmed V and J ends, which lost 6 bases and 2 bases, there was a span of 16 bases. The CDR3 is 15 amino acids. Germline V gives CDR1 KGHSH, CDR2 LQKENI. CDR3 sequence reads: CASSKDRVSQETQYF. For the CDR3, the DNA is TGTGCCAGCTCTAAGGACAGAGTCTCGCAAGAGACCCAGTACTTC. Full variable domain (rest looked up from reference TRBV18 and TRBJ2-5): NAGVMQNPRHLVRRRGQEARLRCSPMKGHSHVYWYRQLPEEGLKFMVYLQKENIIDESGMPKERFSAEFPKEGPSILRIQQVVRGDSAAYFCASSKDRVSQETQYFGPGTRLLVL.

This clone was detected only once. This chain uses TRBV2 with TRBJ2-5; 11 bases line up with TRBD2. The CDR3 contains 17 residues. J was trimmed by 5 bases and V by 3 bases; bases with no gene match: 11. Germline values: CDR1 SNHLY, CDR2 FYNNEI. In nucleotides, the CDR3 is TGTGCCAGCAGTGACCTGTTTTTAGCGGGAGGGAGGGAGACCCAGTACTTC. Translating gives CASSDLFLAGGRETQYF.

This chain joins TRBV9 and TRBJ2-3; 12 nucleotides align to TRBD1. The CDR3 loop spans 18 amino acids. Germline-derived CDR1 and CDR2 are SGDLS and YYNGEE. V lost 3 bases and J lost 4; bases outside the gene matches: 12. CDR3 protein: CASSAPGQGALRADTQYF. The CDR3, as DNA: TGTGCCAGCAGCGCCCCGGGACAGGGGGCTTTGCGCGCAGATACGCAGTATTTT.

This chain links TRBV5-5 with TRBJ2-5, with D perhaps matching TRBD1 (5 bases). V was trimmed by 0 bases and J by 5 bases, leaving 5 bases between them. Germline V lookup: CDR1 SGHKS, CDR2 YYEKEE (reference sequence). The CDR3 covers 12 residues. The CDR3 spells CASSLEGETQYF. CDR3 nucleotides: TGTGCCAGCAGCTTGGAGGGGGAGACCCAGTACTTC. Complete variable domain (other parts from reference TRBV5-5 and TRBJ2-5): DAGVTQSPTHLIKTRGQQVTLRCSPISGHKSVSWYQQVLGQGPQFIFQYYEKEERGRGNFPDRFSARQFPNYSSELNVNALLLGDSALYLCASSLEGETQYFGPGTRLLVL.

The chain uses TRBV7-5 and TRBJ1-1; the table names TRBD1, a call not compared with the DNA. TRBV7-5 is assigned pseudogene status. The CDR3 is 15 amino acids. DNA of the CDR3: TGTGCCAGAAGCTTAAGGCTCCCGACAGCAGATGAAGCTTTCTTT. This sequence encodes CARSLRLPTADEAFF.

The chain carries TRBV6-5 and TRBJ1-1, with D possibly matching TRBD1 (5 bases). CDR3 length: 14 amino acids. Germline V gene sequence: CDR1 MNHEY, CDR2 SVGAGI. The V gene lost 7 bases and the J gene lost 5 bases, with 17 bases spanning the gap. In nucleotides, the CDR3 is TGTGCCAGCAAAGACCGACAGAAGACGACTGAAGCTTTCTTT. Its translation is CASKDRQKTTEAFF.

This chain connects TRBV3-1 (or the pseudogene TRBV3-2) to TRBJ2-7; no clear D gene. Trimming stripped 3 bases from V and 4 bases from J, with 13 bases between. CDR3 length: 14 residues. Germline V gives CDR1 LGHDT, CDR2 YNNKEL (reference sequence). The CDR3 loop is CASSHATPPYEQYF. The CDR3, as DNA: TGTGCCAGCAGCCACGCGACTCCACCTTACGAGCAGTACTTC.

The rearrangement joins TRBV12-3 or TRBV12-4 to TRBJ2-7; D is uncertain. The ends were cut back, 1 base at V and 9 bases at J, with 13 bases in the middle. The CDR3 runs to 13 residues. The CDR3 sequence: CASSLGSGEWQYF. Written as DNA, the CDR3 is TGTGCCAGCAGTTTAGGGTCAGGTGAATGGCAGTACTTC.